Shown below are 20 T cell receptor beta chains from a single sample sequenced in a study of blood T cell repertoires in COVID-19. The protocol was immunoSEQ multiplex PCR, while the TCRdb copy is restricted to in-frame clones and leaves out a portion. The sample yields roughly 170,000 clones, under 90% seen once. The sequencing sample was made of PBMCs or T cells enriched from blood (not recorded which). These receptors were taken from a man between 45 and 60 years old who had recovered from COVID-19.

This CDR3 reads CSAKERETQYF. The CDR3 DNA sequence: TGCAGTGCTAAGGAGAGGGAGACCCAGTACTTC. This chain links TRBV20-1 with TRBJ2-5; D unclear. Germline lookup yields CDR1 DFQATT and CDR2 SNEGSKA (reference sequence). The V end was cut by 4 bases, the J end by 5 bases, with 8 bases between. The CDR3 spans 11 residues.

The chain carries TRBV3-1 (or the pseudogene TRBV3-2) and TRBJ1-3; TRBD1 aligns across 7 bases. Germline CDR1 reads LGHDT; CDR2 reads YNNKEL (reference sequence). Trimming cost V 0 bases and J 6 bases; bases outside gene matches: 5. CDR3 length: 15 amino acids. The CDR3 DNA sequence: TGTGCCAGCAGCCAAGATCGACAGGGTGAAAACACCATATATTTT. Translation gives CASSQDRQGENTIYF.

V is TRBV4-1 and J is TRBJ2-1, with 7 bases fitting TRBD1. The germline gives CDR1 MGHRA, CDR2 YSYEKL. After removal of 1 base from V and 3 bases from J, the junction contained 6 bases not matched to a gene. The CDR3 is made up of 16 amino acids. The CDR3 reads CASSQVGRGLYNEQFF. The CDR3 nucleotides are TGCGCCAGCAGCCAAGTAGGTAGGGGGCTCTACAATGAGCAGTTCTTC.

This clone was counted between two and nine times. The chain couples TRBV4-3 to TRBJ1-4, with D unresolved. The CDR3 runs 12 residues. CDR1 is LGHNA, CDR2 YSLEER, per germline. V lost 1 base to trimming and J lost 12 bases, with 9 bases between them. The CDR3 nucleotides read TGCGCCAGCAGCCAAGCGTTTAGCCAACTGTTTTTT. Its translation is CASSQAFSQLFF.

The chain uses TRBV19 and TRBJ1-4; a weak D match, TRBD1 (5 bases). The CDR3 runs 14 residues. CDR1 and CDR2 (germline): LNHDA, SQIVND (reference sequence). V was shortened by 6 bases and J by 6 bases, with 14 bases between the two germline ends. CDR3 sequence (DNA): TGTGCCAGTAGCTCAGGGTATGCGGATGAAAAACTGTTTTTT. This codes for CASSSGYADEKLFF.

The rearrangement joins TRBV19 to TRBJ2-1; the match to TRBD1 covers 10 bases. J gave up 9 bases and V 5 bases, and 7 bases lay outside the gene matches. The germline gives CDR1 LNHDA, CDR2 SQIVND (reference sequence). CDR3 length: 14 amino acids. CDR3: CASSSGQGVSEQFF. The DNA for the CDR3 is TGTGCCAGTAGTTCCGGACAGGGGGTCAGTGAGCAGTTCTTC.

In its sample, this clone was seen once. The rearrangement joins TRBV5-1 to TRBJ1-1, with no clear D. Trimming removed 5 bases at V and 4 bases at J, with 15 bases between. The CDR3 totals 14 residues. Germline CDR1 reads SGHRS; CDR2 reads YFSETQ. CDR3 amino acids: CASSPGRGGTEAFF. DNA for the CDR3: TGCGCCAGCAGTCCCGGGCGGGGAGGCACTGAAGCTTTCTTT.

V and J are TRBV5-4 and TRBJ2-5; TRBD2 matches at 9 bases. The trim removed 0 bases at V and 5 bases at J, leaving 5 bases unmatched. CDR3 length: 15 residues. Germline V gene data show CDR1 as SGHNT and CDR2 as YYREEE (reference sequence). Here the CDR3 DNA reads TGTGCCAGCAGCTTGGGACTAGCGGCGCGGGAGACCCAGTACTTC. Its protein is CASSLGLAARETQYF.

The gene calls are TRBV19 and TRBJ1-5, with 7 bases aligning to TRBD1. The CDR3 extends over 14 amino acids. V gave up 3 bases and J gave up 9 bases; unmatched junction bases: 8. Germline V lookup: CDR1 LNHDA, CDR2 SQIVND (reference sequence). The CDR3 loop reads CASSISQGSWPQHF. The CDR3 region has the DNA TGTGCCAGTAGTATCTCACAGGGGAGTTGGCCCCAGCATTTT.

V and J are TRBV11-2 and TRBJ1-4, with TRBD1 as a possible D gene (5 bases). The CDR3 has 14 amino acids. Trimming shortened V by 2 bases and J by 8 bases, and 12 bases separated the two germline ends. CDR1 is SGHAT and CDR2 is FQNNGV in the germline V gene. The CDR3, as DNA: TGTGCCAGCAGCTTACTGGGGGGGAGCGAAAAACTGTTTTTT. It is translated as CASSLLGGSEKLFF.

The chain carries TRBV11-3 and TRBJ2-5; D gene ambiguous. The germline V gene has CDR1 SGHNT and CDR2 YENEEA. The CDR3 extends over 14 amino acids. V dropped 0 bases and J dropped 2 bases, with 7 bases sitting between them. CDR3 coding DNA: TGTGCCAGCAGCTTAGATAGAGAACAAGAGACCCAGTACTTC. Its protein product is CASSLDREQETQYF. The full variable domain, with the rest looked up from reference TRBV11-3 and TRBJ2-5, is EAGVVQSPRYKIIEKKQPVAFWCNPISGHNTLYWYLQNLGQGPELLIRYENEEAVDDSQLPKDRFSAERLKGVDSTLKIQPAELGDSAVYLCASSLDREQETQYFGPGTRLLVL.

V usage is TRBV5-1 and J usage is TRBJ1-5; 9 positions match TRBD1. Trimming at V came to 4 bases and at J to 6 bases, leaving 5 bases not matched to a gene. The CDR3 runs 14 residues. Germline CDR1 and CDR2: SGHRS and YFSETQ. In DNA, the CDR3 is TGCGCCAGCAGCGCGGACAGGGGAACTCAGCCCCAGCATTTT. Residues: CASSADRGTQPQHF. The full variable domain, rest sourced from reference TRBV5-1 and TRBJ1-5, is KAGVTQTPRYLIKTRGQQVTLSCSPISGHRSVSWYQQTPGQGLQFLFEYFSETQRNKGNFPGRFSGRQFSNSRSEMNVSTLELGDSALYLCASSADRGTQPQHFGDGTRLSIL.

V usage is TRBV2 and J usage is TRBJ2-3; no clear D gene. Trimming removed 10 bases from V and 5 bases from J, with 7 bases in between. The CDR3 is made up of 10 amino acids. Looked up from germline, CDR1 is SNHLY and CDR2 is FYNNEI. The CDR3 region has the DNA TGTGCCATCGGTAGAGATACGCAGTATTTT. Translated, it gives CAIGRDTQYF.

The genes are TRBV25-1 and TRBJ2-5; weak D call: TRBD1 (6 bases). The CDR3 is 14 amino acids. Germline CDR1 MGHDK, CDR2 SYGVNS. V lost 1 base to trimming and J lost 5 bases, with 11 bases between them. In nucleotides, the CDR3 is TGTGCCAGCAGTGAATCGGGGCAGGGGGAGACCCAGTACTTC. Encoded protein: CASSESGQGETQYF.

The rearrangement links TRBV30 to TRBJ2-3, with D possibly TRBD2 on 5 matching bases. Germline CDR1 and CDR2: GTSNPN and SVGIG (reference sequence). The V end was cut by 4 bases, the J end by 14 bases, with 16 bases between. The CDR3 is made up of 11 amino acids. CDR3 in amino acids: CAWTPGSLLYF. The DNA for the CDR3 is TGTGCCTGGACCCCGGGGAGTTTATTGTATTTT.

The gene calls are TRBV28 and TRBJ2-7, with TRBD1 matching over 7 bases. CDR3 length equals 14 residues. Germline V gene data show CDR1 as MDHEN and CDR2 as SYDVKM. V gave up 5 bases and J gave up 2 bases; unmatched junction bases: 6. The CDR3: CASSPGTVTYEQYF. In DNA form, the CDR3 reads TGTGCCAGCAGTCCCGGGACAGTAACCTACGAGCAGTACTTC.

J is TRBJ1-4 and V is TRBV30, with 7 bases identical to TRBD1. With 0 bases clipped from V and 3 bases from J, the junction kept 7 bases outside the gene matches. Germline-derived CDR1 and CDR2 are GTSNPN and SVGIG (reference sequence). This CDR3 contains 16 residues. The CDR3 region is CAWSVLQGVANEKLFF. The CDR3 region has the DNA TGTGCCTGGAGTGTACTCCAGGGGGTGGCTAATGAAAAACTGTTTTTT.

This chain links TRBV5-8 with TRBJ2-7; tentative D call: TRBD1 (6 bases). V lost 1 base and J lost 0, with 11 bases in between. Looked up from germline, CDR1 is SGHTS and CDR2 is YDEGEE. This CDR3 region has 15 residues. The CDR3 DNA sequence: TGTGCCAGCAGCTTGCGAGGACAGTACTCCTACGAGCAGTACTTC. It encodes CASSLRGQYSYEQYF.

CDR3 in DNA: TGTGCCAGTAGTATTCTCCAGGGAGGCGTCTACGAGCAGTACTTC. It is translated as CASSILQGGVYEQYF. The chain combines TRBV19 with TRBJ2-7; D may be TRBD2 (6 bases). V was shortened by 3 bases and J by 3 bases, with 15 bases between the two germline ends. The CDR3 contains 15 residues. Germline lookup yields CDR1 LNHDA and CDR2 SQIVND (reference sequence).

The chain links TRBV9 to TRBJ2-3, with D unresolved. Looked up from germline, CDR1 is SGDLS and CDR2 is YYNGEE. The CDR3 is 15 amino acids. V was shortened by 0 bases and J by 4 bases, with 12 bases between the two germline ends. The CDR3 nucleotides are TGTGCCAGCAGCGTAGGGCTTGTGCCCCCAGATACGCAGTATTTT. This sequence encodes CASSVGLVPPDTQYF.